In its sample, the clone carrying this TCR beta chain was seen once. The table came from immunoSEQ multiplex PCR; TCRdb's copy has only in-frame clones and leaves some out. The sample yields roughly 190,000 clones, about 80% seen once. The data originate from a study of blood T cell repertoires in COVID-19. Study-wide context: Acute-phase and convalescent COVID-19 samples originated in the United States, Italy and Spain. From T cells, B-cell-depleted T cells, or PBMCs came the material, which was cDNA or gDNA.

The CDR3 is 15 amino acids. The V gene lost 0 bases and the J gene lost 0 bases, with 6 bases spanning the gap. CDR1 and CDR2 from the germline V gene are SGHRS and YFSETQ. The sample consisted of peripheral blood. The receptor was derived from a human donor with acute or convalescent COVID-19. The donor label of this sample is uncertain. The chain has TRBV5-1 and TRBJ2-2, with D hard to call. Here the CDR3 reads CASSLEATNTGELFF. The CDR3 DNA reads TGCGCCAGCAGCTTGGAAGCCACGAACACCGGGGAGCTGTTTTTT.